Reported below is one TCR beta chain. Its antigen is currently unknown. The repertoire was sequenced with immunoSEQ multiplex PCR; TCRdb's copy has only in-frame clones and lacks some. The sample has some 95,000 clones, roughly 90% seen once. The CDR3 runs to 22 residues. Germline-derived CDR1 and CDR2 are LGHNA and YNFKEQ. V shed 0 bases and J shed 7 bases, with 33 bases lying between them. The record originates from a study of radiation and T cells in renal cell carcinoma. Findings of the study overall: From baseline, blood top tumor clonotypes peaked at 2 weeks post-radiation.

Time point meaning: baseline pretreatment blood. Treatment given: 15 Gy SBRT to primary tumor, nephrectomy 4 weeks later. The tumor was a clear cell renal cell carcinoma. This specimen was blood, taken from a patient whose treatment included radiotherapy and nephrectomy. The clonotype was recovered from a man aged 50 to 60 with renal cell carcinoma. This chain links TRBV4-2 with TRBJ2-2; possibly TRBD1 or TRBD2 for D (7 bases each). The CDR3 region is CASSQESFMGGRGQVRIGELFF. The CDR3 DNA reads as TGTGCCAGCAGCCAAGAATCTTTCATGGGAGGGAGGGGGCAAGTACGAATCGGGGAGCTGTTTTTT.